This record looks at one T cell receptor (beta chain) sequence and its context. This record comes from a study of blood T cell repertoires in COVID-19. Study processing details: Estimated nucleated cell counts came from reference gene primer amplification. Clones were sequenced by immunoSEQ multiplex PCR, and TCRdb holds only the in-frame ones, with some missing. Clone size and the V and J calls come from that table; the DNA yielded D and trimming. The sample lists about 300,000 clones, roughly 86% seen once, with 9.4% in the top ten. V was pared by 2 bases and J by 8 bases, with 11 bases of the junction left unmatched. CDR1 and CDR2 (germline): LGHDT, YNNKEL (reference sequence). The length of the CDR3 is 17 residues.

Specimen: peripheral blood. This chain uses TRBV3-1 (or the pseudogene TRBV3-2) with TRBJ2-1; 11 positions match TRBD2. The TCR originated in a man between 18 and 35 years old with active or convalescent COVID-19. The DNA for the CDR3 is TGTGCCAGCAGCCAAAACCCCGGGACTAGCGGTGTCCATGAGCAGTTCTTC. As protein: CASSQNPGTSGVHEQFF.